This T cell receptor (beta chain) was found in a study of a mutant IDH1 vaccine in newly diagnosed glioma. Overall study context: In weeks 1, 3, 5, 7, 11, 15, 19 and 23, patients were vaccinated. Most patients had received both radiotherapy and temozolomide, the prior options being radiotherapy, temozolomide, or both. The first vaccination came 4-6 weeks after radiotherapy alone, or with temozolomide cycles.

A remark on this clone: The antigen remains unidentified.

Time point given: week 5, during vaccination. What each vaccine dose contained was 300 ug of mutant IDH1 20-mer peptide, accompanied by topical imiquimod. V lost 2 bases and J 5 bases, leaving 13 bases between the germline ends. Germline values: CDR1 SGHRS, CDR2 YFSETQ. CDR3 length: 15 residues. TCRdb's copy holds only in-frame clones and misses some; the assay was immunoSEQ multiplex PCR. Counted here are about 51,000 clones, around 80% occurring once; the ten biggest clones make up approximately 5.2%. Study conclusions and caveats: It was 93.3% of patients that developed vaccine-induced immune responses.

The source material was PBMCs, sampled from a glioma patient whose treatment included an IDH1 peptide vaccine. The TCR originated in a man aged 45-65 years with glioma. This sequence joins TRBV5-1 and TRBJ1-4; D uncertain. The CDR3 here is CASSLLPSGNEKLFF. DNA of the CDR3: TGCGCCAGCAGCTTACTACCCTCCGGCAATGAAAAACTGTTTTTT.